These 16 T cell receptor beta chains originate from one sample sequenced in a study of type 1 and type 2 diabetes patients. Genomic DNA was the PCR template. Amplification of the beta chain CDR3 used 30 forward and 13 reverse multiplex primers. One entry per CDR3 protein, called by TCRdb with MiXCR from the multiplex PCR reads. The data hold fewer than 300,000 distinct CDR3 sequences, with roughly 50% observed a single time. Sequencing was performed on peripheral blood mononuclear cells (PBMCs). These TCRs come from a man between 18 and 29 years old with type 2 diabetes.

On this clonotype: A much bigger clone sits one base away, suggesting this may be a read error. This chain uses TRBV15 with TRBJ1-4; 9 bases agree with TRBD1. J was trimmed by 8 bases and V by 2 bases; bases with no gene match: 9. The CDR3 runs to 16 residues. Germline V gene lookup returns CDR1 LNHNV and CDR2 YYDKDF (reference sequence). The CDR3 protein is CATSRRDRGRREKLFF. DNA for the CDR3: TGTGCCACCAGCAGACGCGACAGGGGGAGAAGGGAAAAACTGTTTTTT.

This clonotype showed up just once. The V gene is TRBV15, the J gene TRBJ2-1, with 7 nucleotides matching TRBD1. This CDR3 is built from 13 residues. Germline V lookup: CDR1 LNHNV, CDR2 YYDKDF (reference sequence). J lost 10 bases, V lost 10 bases, and 13 bases had no gene match. The CDR3 DNA reads as TGTGCCATCAGTGAGTCCGTGACAGGGGAGCAGTTCTTC. Translating it yields CAISESVTGEQFF.

The V and J genes are TRBV10-2 and TRBJ2-1; 10 bases align to TRBD2. Trimming took 3 bases from V and 9 from J; bases not matched to a gene: 11. The germline V gene encodes CDR1 WSHSY and CDR2 SAAADI. The CDR3 contains 16 residues. CDR3 sequence (DNA): TGCGCCAGCAGTGACCCGGGACTAGCGAGTCCGAGTGAGCAGTTCTTC. This translates into CASSDPGLASPSEQFF.

Points on this clonotype: A much larger clone differs by one base, so this may be a read error. The CDR3 protein is CASLTDNEQFF. The CDR3 DNA reads as TGTGCCAGCCTAACCGACAATGAGCAGTTCTTC. This chain joins TRBV25-1 and TRBJ2-1; unclear D gene. Deletions cut 8 bases from V and 5 bases from J, with 7 bases between. The CDR3 is made up of 11 amino acids. CDR1 is MGHDK and CDR2 is SYGVNS in the germline V gene.

This clonotype has more than one count but fewer than ten. The CDR3 DNA is TGTGCCAGCAGACCCCCGGGGAACTATGGCTACACCTTC. This codes for CASRPPGNYGYTF. The chain has TRBV6-5 and TRBJ1-2; D is ambiguous. This CDR3 comprises 13 residues. The V and J ends lost 6 bases and 2 bases respectively, with 10 bases between them. Germline CDR1 and CDR2: MNHEY and SVGAGI.

The chain carries TRBV12-3 or TRBV12-4 and TRBJ2-7; TRBD2 matches at 16 bases. This CDR3 region has 19 residues. After removal of 6 bases from V and 5 bases from J, the junction contained 16 bases not matched to a gene. The CDR3 spells CASRMTGTSGGASMDEQYF. The CDR3 bases are TGTGCCAGCAGAATGACCGGGACTAGCGGGGGGGCCAGTATGGACGAGCAGTACTTC.

The chain joins TRBV19 to TRBJ1-1; no definite D call. CDR1 and CDR2 from the germline V gene are LNHDA and SQIVND (reference sequence). The CDR3 is 12 amino acids. Trimming pared 9 bases from V and 1 base from J, leaving 9 bases between. The CDR3 spells CASIQWNTEAFF. Here the CDR3 DNA reads TGTGCCAGCATACAGTGGAACACTGAAGCTTTCTTT.

The table lists this clonotype with a few counts. The CDR3 region has the DNA TGTGCCAGCAGCTTTAGGGGGCATTGGGAGCAGTACTTC. Protein product: CASSFRGHWEQYF. The chain employs TRBV6-2 or TRBV6-3 and TRBJ2-7, with 7 nucleotides matching TRBD1. This CDR3 has 13 residues. Germline trimming cut 6 bases from V and 7 bases from J; bases unmatched to any gene: 9. Germline-derived CDR1 and CDR2 are MNHEY and SVGEGT.

This clonotype turned up a few times. The chain links TRBV15 to TRBJ1-5; no clear D. Per the germline V gene, CDR1 is LNHNV and CDR2 is YYDKDF (reference sequence). The V end lost 3 bases, the J end lost 5 bases, and 11 bases lay between the germline ends. This CDR3 contains 14 residues. CDR3 sequence (DNA): TGTGCCACCAGCAGTCGGCGTGGGCATCAGCCCCAGCATTTT. Protein sequence: CATSSRRGHQPQHF.

The gene calls are TRBV6-5 and TRBJ2-1; no clear D. The CDR3 runs to 11 residues. Germline CDR1 reads MNHEY; CDR2 reads SVGAGI. V lost 8 bases and J lost 5, with 7 bases in between. The CDR3 DNA is TGTGCCAGCGGCCCCCACAATGAGCAGTTCTTC. Amino acid sequence: CASGPHNEQFF.

The chain is built from TRBV27 and TRBJ1-4, with D perhaps TRBD1 (5 bases). Germline assignment: CDR1 MNHEY and CDR2 SMNVEV (reference sequence). Trimming pared 0 bases from V and 7 bases from J, leaving 9 bases between. The CDR3 spans 14 residues. CDR3 DNA: TGTGCCAGCAGTTTATCCAGGGAGTCTGAAAAACTGTTTTTT. Its protein is CASSLSRESEKLFF.

J is TRBJ2-6 and V is TRBV14; D not certain. The CDR3 is 16 residues long. Trimming shortened V by 8 bases and J by 0 bases, and 14 bases separated the two germline ends. Germline V gene sequence: CDR1 SGHDN, CDR2 FVKESK. CDR3 sequence reads: CASSRQASSGANVLTF. The CDR3 region has the DNA TGTGCCAGCTCGAGGCAAGCAAGCTCTGGGGCCAACGTCCTGACTTTC.

This CDR3 is CASGKTPVSTSLQPTLQETQYF. CDR3 in DNA: TGTGCCAGCGGCAAAACCCCGGTCTCCACATCCTTACAGCCGACGCTTCAAGAGACCCAGTACTTC. The gene calls are TRBV2 and TRBJ2-5; no clear D gene. There are 22 residues in the CDR3. CDR1 and CDR2 (germline): SNHLY, FYNNEI. V was pared by 8 bases and J by 2 bases, with 39 bases between.

The chain has TRBV2 and TRBJ1-6; the D is unclear. The V gene lost 1 base and the J gene lost 9 bases, with 10 bases spanning the gap. Germline loops: CDR1 SNHLY, CDR2 FYNNEI. The CDR3 runs to 14 residues. CDR3 nucleotide sequence: TGTGCCAGCAGTGAAGGGACTTCGAGTTCACCCCTCCACTTT. This translates into CASSEGTSSSPLHF. Full variable domain (missing parts from reference TRBV2 and TRBJ1-6): EPEVTQTPSHQVTQMGQEVILRCVPISNHLYFYWYRQILGQKVEFLVSFYNNEISEKSEIFDDQFSVERPDGSNFTLKIRSTKLEDSAMYFCASSEGTSSSPLHFGNGTRLTVT.

The gene calls are TRBV18 and TRBJ2-1; 7 bases line up with TRBD2. The CDR3 length is 17 residues. The V and J ends lost 0 bases and 6 bases, in that order; junction bases with no gene match: 11. Per germline, CDR1 KGHSH and CDR2 LQKENI. CDR3 loop: CASSPPTAGSPGNEQFF. The DNA of the CDR3 is TGTGCCAGCTCACCACCGACAGCGGGGTCTCCGGGCAATGAGCAGTTCTTC. The whole variable domain, remainder taken from reference TRBV18 and TRBJ2-1, is NAGVMQNPRHLVRRRGQEARLRCSPMKGHSHVYWYRQLPEEGLKFMVYLQKENIIDESGMPKERFSAEFPKEGPSILRIQQVVRGDSAAYFCASSPPTAGSPGNEQFFGPGTRLTVL.

J is TRBJ2-7 and V is TRBV10-1, with 10 bases lining up with TRBD1. This CDR3 is 17 amino acids long. Germline V gives CDR1 WNHNN, CDR2 SYGVQD (reference sequence). V shed 2 bases, J shed 2 bases, and the junction held 9 bases outside the gene matches. CDR3 coding DNA: TGCGCCAGCAGTGAGCCAACCCCGGGACAGGGGACCTACGAGCAGTACTTC. Protein product: CASSEPTPGQGTYEQYF.